Each of the 26 T cell receptor beta chains below was sequenced from the same sample in a study of T cell responses to AZD1222 COVID-19 vaccine. The repertoire was sequenced with immunoSEQ multiplex PCR; TCRdb's copy has only in-frame clones and lacks some. The repertoire holds some 140,000 clones, more than 75% seen once, with approximately 17% in the top ten. This material consisted of peripheral blood, taken on day 0 of AZD1222 vaccination. Every receptor here comes from an adult in good health.

The CDR3 sequence: CASSLESEKLFF. CDR3 in DNA: TGCGCCAGCAGCTTGGAGTCTGAAAAACTGTTTTTT. V gene TRBV5-1 combines with J gene TRBJ1-4; D gene uncertain. V lost 0 bases to trimming and J lost 7 bases, with 4 bases between them. CDR1 and CDR2 (germline): SGHRS, YFSETQ. CDR3 length equals 12 residues.

The V and J genes are TRBV5-1 and TRBJ1-3, with D perhaps matching TRBD1 (6 bases). The CDR3 spans 16 residues. CDR1 and CDR2 from the germline V gene are SGHRS and YFSETQ. V was clipped by 0 bases and J by 4 bases, with 14 bases between them. The CDR3 sequence: CASSLARQGKGNTIYF. The CDR3, as DNA: TGCGCCAGCAGCTTGGCCCGGCAGGGGAAAGGAAACACCATATATTTT.

This clone was observed once. The chain joins TRBV5-6 to TRBJ1-5, with D possibly matching TRBD1 (6 bases). Trimming stripped 4 bases from V and 7 bases from J, with 9 bases between. The CDR3 has 12 amino acids. Germline V gene data show CDR1 as SGHDT and CDR2 as YYEEEE. The CDR3 sequence is CASSLRGQPQHF. The DNA for the CDR3 is TGTGCCAGCAGCCTAAGGGGGCAGCCCCAGCATTTT.

The CDR3 loop reads CASSPGDRAPNQPQHF. CDR3 nucleotides: TGCGCCAGCAGCCCCGGAGACAGGGCCCCCAATCAGCCCCAGCATTTT. The V and J genes are TRBV5-1 and TRBJ1-5; 7 bases are a match to TRBD1. Germline V gene lookup returns CDR1 SGHRS and CDR2 YFSETQ. The V and J ends lost 4 bases and 3 bases, in that order; junction bases with no gene match: 10. There are 16 residues in the CDR3.

This clone was seen just once. The chain links TRBV28 to TRBJ2-3, with D possibly being TRBD2 (5 bases). Germline V gene lookup returns CDR1 MDHEN and CDR2 SYDVKM. Trimming stripped 5 bases from V and 4 bases from J, with 19 bases between. There are 16 residues in the CDR3. This CDR3 reads CASSPTGRLGADTQYF. For the CDR3, the DNA is TGTGCCAGCAGTCCCACCGGCCGCCTCGGGGCAGATACGCAGTATTTT.

V gene TRBV11-3 combines with J gene TRBJ2-5, with 10 positions matching TRBD2. Per germline, CDR1 SGHNT and CDR2 YENEEA. With 8 bases clipped from V and 5 bases from J, the junction kept 5 bases outside the gene matches. The CDR3 runs to 13 residues. The CDR3 DNA is TGTGCCAGCGGCCTGGGACTAGCGGAGACCCAGTACTTC. This sequence encodes CASGLGLAETQYF.

The chain carries TRBV6-6 and TRBJ1-3, with 8 bases identical to TRBD1. V shed 5 bases, J shed 2 bases, and the junction held 8 bases outside the gene matches. CDR1 is MNHNY and CDR2 is SVGAGI in the germline V gene (reference sequence). This CDR3 comprises 16 residues. As DNA, the CDR3 is TGTGCCAGCAGTAAAGGACAGGGAATAACTGGAAACACCATATATTTT. Translated, it gives CASSKGQGITGNTIYF.

The chain employs TRBV6-5 and TRBJ2-1; no definite D call. The germline CDR1 and CDR2 sequences are MNHEY and SVGAGI. Trimming pared 5 bases from V and 0 bases from J, leaving 8 bases between. The CDR3 length is 14 residues. The CDR3 is CASSRGYSYNEQFF. Here the CDR3 DNA reads TGTGCCAGCAGTCGCGGTTACTCCTACAATGAGCAGTTCTTC.

The chain links TRBV28 to TRBJ2-1; 7 bases are shared with TRBD1. Germline CDR1 and CDR2: MDHEN and SYDVKM. The CDR3 is 16 residues long. Trimming at V came to 5 bases and at J to 5 bases, leaving 12 bases not matched to a gene. The DNA for the CDR3 is TGTGCCAGCAGTGTATCCGGGACAGCGACCAACAATGAGCAGTTCTTC. Its protein is CASSVSGTATNNEQFF.

This chain joins TRBV10-1 and TRBJ2-1; the match to TRBD2 covers 11 bases. The CDR3 length is 14 residues. J was trimmed by 7 bases and V by 4 bases; bases with no gene match: 3. Germline V gene sequence: CDR1 WNHNN, CDR2 SYGVQD (reference sequence). Here the CDR3 reads CASSGSGGVNEQFF. CDR3 bases: TGCGCCAGCAGTGGTAGCGGGGGGGTAAATGAGCAGTTCTTC.

The chain joins TRBV28 to TRBJ2-1; TRBD1 matches at 7 bases. CDR1 and CDR2 (germline): MDHEN, SYDVKM. This CDR3 has 16 residues. J gave up 4 bases and V 5 bases, and 11 bases lay outside the gene matches. In nucleotides, the CDR3 is TGTGCCAGCAGTGTGACCGGGACAGCACAATACAATGAGCAGTTCTTC. It translates to CASSVTGTAQYNEQFF.

This chain links TRBV27 with TRBJ2-3, with TRBD1 as a possible D gene (5 bases). The CDR3 spans 12 residues. V lost 3 bases to trimming and J lost 9 bases, with 10 bases between them. The germline V gene encodes CDR1 MNHEY and CDR2 SMNVEV (reference sequence). The CDR3 nucleotides are TGTGCCAGCAGTTTTAGGGGCGGCACGCAGTATTTT. Protein sequence: CASSFRGGTQYF.

This chain joins TRBV7-9 and TRBJ2-7; no firm D call. Germline lookup yields CDR1 SEHNR and CDR2 FQNEAQ (reference sequence). The CDR3 extends over 14 amino acids. Trimming removed 1 base at V and 5 bases at J, with 12 bases between. The DNA for the CDR3 is TGTGCCAGCAGCTTAGAGGGCCCTCGGGACGAGCAGTACTTC. Its translation is CASSLEGPRDEQYF.

The chain recombines TRBV5-1 with TRBJ2-7; TRBD2 matches at 8 bases. After removal of 4 bases from V and 6 bases from J, the junction contained 6 bases not matched to a gene. The CDR3 loop spans 13 amino acids. CDR1 and CDR2 (germline): SGHRS, YFSETQ. The CDR3 coding sequence is TGCGCCAGCAGCGAAGGGACTAGTACCGAGCAGTACTTC. This codes for CASSEGTSTEQYF.

This clone was seen only a few times. This chain connects TRBV30 to TRBJ1-6; D might be TRBD1 (6 bases). The germline V gene encodes CDR1 GTSNPN and CDR2 SVGIG (reference sequence). The CDR3 is 15 residues long. V was shortened by 0 bases and J by 10 bases, with 16 bases between the two germline ends. The CDR3 region has the DNA TGTGCCTGGAGTGTACGGGGCAGGGGAGAGTCACCCCTCCACTTT. Its protein product is CAWSVRGRGESPLHF.

The rearrangement uses TRBV7-9 and TRBJ2-7, with 7 positions matching TRBD2. In germline, CDR1 is SEHNR, CDR2 FQNEAQ (reference sequence). Trimming removed 1 base from V and 2 bases from J; junction bases left unmatched: 2. The CDR3 is 14 residues long. The CDR3 coding sequence is TGTGCCAGCAGCTTAGGGGCGGGAGCCTACGAGCAGTACTTC. This translates into CASSLGAGAYEQYF.

The chain combines TRBV2 with TRBJ2-5, with D unresolved. V was pared by 6 bases and J by 2 bases, with 7 bases between. Germline V gene data show CDR1 as SNHLY and CDR2 as FYNNEI. The CDR3 is made up of 12 amino acids. DNA of the CDR3: TGTGCCAGCAGGAGGTCGCAAGAGACCCAGTACTTC. It is translated as CASRRSQETQYF.

The genes are TRBV5-1 and TRBJ2-3, with D possibly being TRBD2 (5 bases). Looked up from germline, CDR1 is SGHRS and CDR2 is YFSETQ. This CDR3 comprises 15 residues. Trimming left V 0 bases short and J 2 bases short, with 10 bases between. The CDR3 DNA reads TGCGCCAGCAGCTTGGGAGCGGCGATCACAGATACGCAGTATTTT. Its protein is CASSLGAAITDTQYF.

The V call is TRBV7-2, the J call TRBJ2-7; possibly TRBD1 for D (6 bases). This CDR3 region has 14 residues. V shed 5 bases and J shed 3 bases, with 14 bases lying between them. Germline V gives CDR1 SGHTA, CDR2 FQGNSA. The CDR3 here is CASSRTGLGYEQYF. In DNA, the CDR3 is TGTGCCAGCAGCCGTACAGGGTTGGGCTACGAGCAGTACTTC. The variable domain in full, with the rest retrieved from reference TRBV7-2 and TRBJ2-7, is GAGVSQSPSNKVTEKGKDVELRCDPISGHTALYWYRQSLGQGLEFLIYFQGNSAPDKSGLPSDRFSAERTGGSVSTLTIQRTQQEDSAVYLCASSRTGLGYEQYFGPGTRLTVT.

This chain links TRBV10-1 with TRBJ1-1; 7 bases align to TRBD1. The germline V gene has CDR1 WNHNN and CDR2 SYGVQD (reference sequence). The trim removed 8 bases at V and 5 bases at J, leaving 11 bases unmatched. This CDR3 contains 14 residues. The CDR3 DNA is TGCGCCAGCCAACGGGACAGTCGTCAAACTGAAGCTTTCTTT. Translation: CASQRDSRQTEAFF.

The rearrangement uses TRBV7-3 and TRBJ1-2; tentatively, D is TRBD1 (5 bases). Deletions cut 5 bases from V and 9 bases from J, with 19 bases between. In germline, CDR1 is SGHTA, CDR2 FQGTGA. The length of the CDR3 is 14 residues. CDR3 residues: CASSPQAGSTRYTF. The CDR3 coding sequence is TGTGCCAGCAGCCCACAGGCCGGCTCTACGCGCTACACCTTC.

The V call is TRBV3-1 (or the pseudogene TRBV3-2), the J call TRBJ1-5; D is unresolved. Germline V CDR1 and CDR2: LGHDT, YNNKEL (reference sequence). Trimming removed 1 base from V and 7 bases from J, with 11 bases in between. CDR3 length: 14 amino acids. The CDR3 spells CASSQGGGGQPQHF. The CDR3 region has the DNA TGTGCCAGCAGCCAAGGAGGAGGCGGGCAGCCCCAGCATTTT.

The genes are TRBV6-2 or TRBV6-3 and TRBJ2-7, with D tentatively TRBD1 (6 bases). There are 17 residues in the CDR3. Germline loops: CDR1 MNHEY, CDR2 SVGEGT. Between the trimmed V and J ends, which lost 5 bases and 0 bases, there was a span of 20 bases. The DNA of the CDR3 is TGTGCCAGCAGTGACCCCAGACAGGTAACCTCCTCCTACGAGCAGTACTTC. It encodes CASSDPRQVTSSYEQYF.

The CDR3 loop reads CASSYRGVSGNTIYF. Here the CDR3 DNA reads TGTGCCAGCAGTTACCGCGGGGTCTCTGGAAACACCATATATTTT. The rearrangement links TRBV6-2 or TRBV6-3 to TRBJ1-3, with D unclear. Trimming removed 2 bases from V and 0 bases from J, with 8 bases in between. The germline V gene encodes CDR1 MNHEY and CDR2 SVGEGT. The CDR3 is 15 residues long.

This clone is a singleton in its sample. The rearrangement links TRBV7-8 to TRBJ2-3; D is possibly TRBD2 (6 bases). The V and J ends lost 6 bases and 2 bases respectively, with 15 bases between them. The germline V gene encodes CDR1 SGHVS and CDR2 FQNEAQ. The CDR3 runs to 15 residues. The CDR3 reads CASRGVEGYTDTQYF. The CDR3 coding sequence is TGTGCCAGCAGGGGGGTGGAGGGATACACAGATACGCAGTATTTT.

V and J are TRBV6-5 and TRBJ2-1, with D perhaps given as TRBD1 or TRBD2 (5 bases each). From germline, CDR1 is MNHEY and CDR2 SVGAGI. CDR3 size: 12 residues. The V end was cut by 11 bases, the J end by 8 bases, with 16 bases between. The CDR3 sequence is CAGASFRDEQFF. The CDR3 DNA reads as TGTGCCGGGGCTAGCTTTAGGGATGAGCAGTTCTTC.